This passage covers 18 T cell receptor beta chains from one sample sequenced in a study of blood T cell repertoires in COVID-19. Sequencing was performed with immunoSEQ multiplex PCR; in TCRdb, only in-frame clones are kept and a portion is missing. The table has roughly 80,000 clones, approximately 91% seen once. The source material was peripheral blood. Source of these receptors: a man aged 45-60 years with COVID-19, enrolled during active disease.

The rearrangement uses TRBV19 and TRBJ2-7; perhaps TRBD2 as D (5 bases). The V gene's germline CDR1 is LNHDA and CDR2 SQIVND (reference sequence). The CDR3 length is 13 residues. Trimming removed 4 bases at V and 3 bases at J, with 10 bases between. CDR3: CASSKARDYEQYF. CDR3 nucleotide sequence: TGTGCCAGTAGTAAGGCCCGGGACTACGAGCAGTACTTC.

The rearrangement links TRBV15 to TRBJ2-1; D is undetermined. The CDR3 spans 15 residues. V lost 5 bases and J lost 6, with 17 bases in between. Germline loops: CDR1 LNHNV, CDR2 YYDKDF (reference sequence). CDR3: CATSPQGTAGNEQFF. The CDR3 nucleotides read TGTGCCACCAGCCCCCAAGGCACGGCAGGCAATGAGCAGTTCTTC.

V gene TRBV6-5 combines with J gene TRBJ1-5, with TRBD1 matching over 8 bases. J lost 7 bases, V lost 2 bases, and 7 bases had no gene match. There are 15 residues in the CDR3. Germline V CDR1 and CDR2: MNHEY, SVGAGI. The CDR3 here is CASSYAGGSGQPQHF. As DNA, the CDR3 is TGTGCCAGCAGTTACGCAGGGGGCTCAGGGCAGCCCCAGCATTTT.

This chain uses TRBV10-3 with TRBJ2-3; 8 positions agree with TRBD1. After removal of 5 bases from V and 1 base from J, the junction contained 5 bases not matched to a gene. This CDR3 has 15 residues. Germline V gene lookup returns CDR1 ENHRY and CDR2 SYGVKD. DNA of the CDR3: TGTGCCATCAGTACAGGGGGTGGGGGCACAGATACGCAGTATTTT. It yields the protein CAISTGGGGTDTQYF.

In DNA form, the CDR3 reads TGTGCCATCAGTGAACGCGGGGACTCTGGAAACACCATATATTTT. Its translation: CAISERGDSGNTIYF. This chain joins TRBV10-3 and TRBJ1-3; D uncertain. Trimming left V 3 bases short and J 0 bases short, with 9 bases between. The CDR3 is 15 amino acids. Germline CDR1 ENHRY, CDR2 SYGVKD.

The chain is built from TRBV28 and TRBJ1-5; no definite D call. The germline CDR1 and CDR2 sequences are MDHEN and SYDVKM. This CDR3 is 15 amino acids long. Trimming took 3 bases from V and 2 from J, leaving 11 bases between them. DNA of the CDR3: TGTGCCAGCAGTTTGTTGAGTAGTGGCAATCAGCCCCAGCATTTT. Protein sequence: CASSLLSSGNQPQHF.

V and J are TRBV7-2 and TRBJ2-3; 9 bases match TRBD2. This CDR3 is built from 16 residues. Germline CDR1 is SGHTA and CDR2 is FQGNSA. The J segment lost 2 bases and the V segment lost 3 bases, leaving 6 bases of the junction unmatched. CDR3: CASSFRLAGITDTQYF. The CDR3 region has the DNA TGTGCCAGCAGCTTTAGGCTAGCGGGGATCACAGATACGCAGTATTTT.

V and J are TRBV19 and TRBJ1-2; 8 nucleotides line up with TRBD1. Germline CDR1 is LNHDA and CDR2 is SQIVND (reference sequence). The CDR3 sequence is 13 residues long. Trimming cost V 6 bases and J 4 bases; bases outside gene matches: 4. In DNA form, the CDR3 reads TGTGCCAGTAGACGGACAGGGACCTATGGCTACACCTTC. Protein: CASRRTGTYGYTF.

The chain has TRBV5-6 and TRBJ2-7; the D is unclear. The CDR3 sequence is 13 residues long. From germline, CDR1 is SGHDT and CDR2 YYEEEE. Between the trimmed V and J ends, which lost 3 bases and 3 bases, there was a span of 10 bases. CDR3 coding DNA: TGTGCCAGCAGCTCCTCGACATACTACGAGCAGTACGTC. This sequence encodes CASSSSTYYEQYV.

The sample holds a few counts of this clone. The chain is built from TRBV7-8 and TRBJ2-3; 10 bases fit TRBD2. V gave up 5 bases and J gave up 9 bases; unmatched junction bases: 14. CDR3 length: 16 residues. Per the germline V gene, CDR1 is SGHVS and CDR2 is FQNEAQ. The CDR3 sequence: CASSNRTSGLGSTQYF. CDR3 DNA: TGTGCCAGCAGCAACCGGACTAGCGGTTTGGGGTCGACGCAGTATTTT.

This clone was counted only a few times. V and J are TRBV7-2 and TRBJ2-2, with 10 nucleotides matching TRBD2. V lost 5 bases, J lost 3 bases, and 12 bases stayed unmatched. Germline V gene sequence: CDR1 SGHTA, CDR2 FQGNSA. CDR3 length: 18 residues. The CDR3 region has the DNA TGTGCCAGCAGCCTGACTAGCGGGCCTGGTCGGGACACCGGGGAGCTGTTTTTT. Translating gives CASSLTSGPGRDTGELFF.

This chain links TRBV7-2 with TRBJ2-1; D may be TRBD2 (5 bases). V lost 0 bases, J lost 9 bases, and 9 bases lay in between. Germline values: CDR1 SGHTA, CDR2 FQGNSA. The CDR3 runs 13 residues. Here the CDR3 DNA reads TGTGCCAGCAGCTTAGCTCGGGGAGCTGAGCAGTTCTTC. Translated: CASSLARGAEQFF. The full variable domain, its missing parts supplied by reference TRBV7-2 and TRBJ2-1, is GAGVSQSPSNKVTEKGKDVELRCDPISGHTALYWYRQSLGQGLEFLIYFQGNSAPDKSGLPSDRFSAERTGGSVSTLTIQRTQQEDSAVYLCASSLARGAEQFFGPGTRLTVL.

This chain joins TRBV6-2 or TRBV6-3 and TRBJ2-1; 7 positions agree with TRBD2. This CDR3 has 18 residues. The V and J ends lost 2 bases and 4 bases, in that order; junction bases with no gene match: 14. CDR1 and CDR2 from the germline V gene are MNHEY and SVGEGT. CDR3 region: CASSYPMRETRTYNEQFF. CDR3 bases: TGTGCCAGCAGTTACCCCATGCGGGAGACCCGAACTTACAATGAGCAGTTCTTC.

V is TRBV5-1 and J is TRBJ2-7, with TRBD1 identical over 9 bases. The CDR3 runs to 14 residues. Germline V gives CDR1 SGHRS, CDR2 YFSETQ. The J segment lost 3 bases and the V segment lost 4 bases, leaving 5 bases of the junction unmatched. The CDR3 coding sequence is TGCGCCAGCAGCCCACGGACAGGGGACTACGAGCAGTACTTC. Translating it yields CASSPRTGDYEQYF.

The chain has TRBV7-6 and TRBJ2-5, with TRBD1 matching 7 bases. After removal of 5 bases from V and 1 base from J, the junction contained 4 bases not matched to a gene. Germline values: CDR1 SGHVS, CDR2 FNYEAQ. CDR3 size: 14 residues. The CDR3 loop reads CASSRGQVQETQYF. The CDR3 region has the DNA TGTGCCAGCAGCCGCGGACAGGTCCAAGAGACCCAGTACTTC.

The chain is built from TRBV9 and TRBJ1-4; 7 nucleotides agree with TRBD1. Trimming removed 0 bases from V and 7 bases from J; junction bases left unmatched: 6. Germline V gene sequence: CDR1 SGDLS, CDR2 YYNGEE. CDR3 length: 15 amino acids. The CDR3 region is CASSVGQGGREKLFF. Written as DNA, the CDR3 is TGTGCCAGCAGCGTAGGACAGGGCGGGCGTGAAAAACTGTTTTTT.

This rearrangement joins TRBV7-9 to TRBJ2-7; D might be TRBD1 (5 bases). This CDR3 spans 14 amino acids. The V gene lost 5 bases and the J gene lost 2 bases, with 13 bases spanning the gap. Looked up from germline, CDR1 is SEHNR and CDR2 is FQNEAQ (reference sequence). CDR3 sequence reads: CASSPSTETYEQYF. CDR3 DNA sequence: TGTGCCAGCAGCCCCTCGACAGAAACCTACGAGCAGTACTTC.

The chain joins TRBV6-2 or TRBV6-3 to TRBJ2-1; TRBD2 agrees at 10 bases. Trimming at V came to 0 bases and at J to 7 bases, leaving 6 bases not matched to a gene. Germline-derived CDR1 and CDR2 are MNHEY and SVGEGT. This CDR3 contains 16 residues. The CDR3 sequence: CASSYSLAGVKNEQFF. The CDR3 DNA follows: TGTGCCAGCAGTTACTCTCTAGCGGGAGTTAAGAATGAGCAGTTCTTC.